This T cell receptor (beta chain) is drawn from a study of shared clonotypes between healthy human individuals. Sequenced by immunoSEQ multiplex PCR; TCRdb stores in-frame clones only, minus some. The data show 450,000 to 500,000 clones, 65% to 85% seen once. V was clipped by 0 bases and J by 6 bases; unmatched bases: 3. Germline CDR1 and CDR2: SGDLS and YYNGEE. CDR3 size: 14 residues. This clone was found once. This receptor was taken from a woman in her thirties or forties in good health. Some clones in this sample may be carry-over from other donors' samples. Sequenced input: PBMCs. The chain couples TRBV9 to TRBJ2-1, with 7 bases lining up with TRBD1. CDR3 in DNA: TGTGCCAGCAGCGTAGATCCAGGGGGCAATGAGCAGTTCTTC. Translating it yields CASSVDPGGNEQFF.